One sample yielded the 7 T cell receptor beta chains listed below, sequenced in a study of Ad26.COV2.S vaccination and SARS-CoV-2 variants. Clones were sequenced by immunoSEQ multiplex PCR, and TCRdb holds only the in-frame ones, with some missing. The sample shows 150,000 to 200,000 clones, around 90% of them seen only once. Sample: peripheral blood, taken after recovery from COVID-19. The receptors originated from a human donor who had recovered from COVID-19.

The V and J genes are TRBV5-5 and TRBJ2-2, with a weak D call TRBD2 (6 bases). CDR3 length: 15 amino acids. CDR1 is SGHKS and CDR2 is YYEKEE in the germline V gene (reference sequence). Trimming took off 1 base at V and 4 bases at J, with 11 bases between the two ends. The DNA for the CDR3 is TGTGCCAGCAGCTTGAGCGCCGGGAGCACCGGGGAGCTGTTTTTT. It translates to CASSLSAGSTGELFF.

This chain uses TRBV19 with TRBJ1-1, with TRBD1 matching over 7 bases. Germline lookup yields CDR1 LNHDA and CDR2 SQIVND (reference sequence). This CDR3 has 12 amino acids. V lost 0 bases, J lost 12 bases, and 4 bases stayed unmatched. The CDR3 protein is CASSIDQGETFF. The DNA of the CDR3 is TGTGCCAGTAGTATAGATCAGGGGGAAACTTTCTTT.

In regard to this clone: Within the sample, other DNA sequences also encode this same CDR3. This chain links TRBV5-1 with TRBJ1-1; D not certain. V was pared by 0 bases and J by 1 base, with 10 bases between. CDR1 is SGHRS and CDR2 is YFSETQ in the germline V gene. The CDR3 totals 15 residues. The CDR3 bases are TGCGCCAGCAGCTTGGATCTTGGAACGAACACTGAAGCTTTCTTT. Its translation is CASSLDLGTNTEAFF.

The rearrangement joins TRBV27 to TRBJ2-1; D gene uncertain. The CDR3 loop spans 16 amino acids. Per germline, CDR1 MNHEY and CDR2 SMNVEV (reference sequence). V was cut by 1 base and J by 0 bases, with 10 bases left in between. The CDR3 loop reads CASSLLGFGSYNEQFF. For the CDR3, the DNA is TGTGCCAGCAGTTTATTGGGTTTCGGCTCCTACAATGAGCAGTTCTTC.

V gene TRBV2 combines with J gene TRBJ2-7; D may correspond to TRBD1 or TRBD2 (5 bases each). V was shortened by 9 bases and J by 4 bases, with 10 bases between the two germline ends. Germline V gene sequence: CDR1 SNHLY, CDR2 FYNNEI. The CDR3 runs 11 residues. Here the CDR3 reads CASTGLYEQYF. DNA for the CDR3: TGTGCCAGTACGGGGCTTTACGAGCAGTACTTC.

The rearrangement links TRBV2 to TRBJ2-1; 8 nucleotides line up with TRBD2. CDR1 and CDR2 (germline): SNHLY, FYNNEI. This CDR3 is built from 14 residues. CDR3 region: CGTKWRGANNEQFF. The CDR3 bases are TGTGGCACAAAATGGCGGGGGGCCAACAATGAGCAGTTCTTC.

This sequence joins TRBV10-3 and TRBJ2-5, with 11 bases aligning to TRBD2. Germline V gives CDR1 ENHRY, CDR2 SYGVKD. Unmatched junction bases numbered 6, after V lost 6 bases and J lost 3 bases. The CDR3 extends over 15 amino acids. CDR3 sequence: CAISYGTSGKETQYF. DNA of the CDR3: TGTGCCATCAGCTATGGGACTAGCGGAAAAGAGACCCAGTACTTC.